One and the same sample provided the 25 T cell receptor beta chains below, sequenced in a study of CD8 T cells in ankylosing spondylitis. Whole-study results and caveats: Blood of patients with ankylosing spondylitis appeared to be characterized by a TCR beta motif of about eight highly homologous variants.

TCRdb itself ran the 5' RACE reads through MiXCR, one entry per CDR3 protein. Here the sample spans approximately 540,000 distinct CDR3 sequences, about 13% being singletons. These receptors' targets are unknown. Material for sequencing was blood, either unsorted or a sorted T cell fraction (not recorded which). These receptors originate from a male donor with ankylosing spondylitis.

The sample holds a few counts of this clonotype. The rearrangement uses TRBV3-1 and TRBJ2-1, with 8 nucleotides matching TRBD2. Germline V gene sequence: CDR1 LGHDT, CDR2 YNNKEL (reference sequence). CDR3 length: 16 amino acids. J lost 1 base, V lost 3 bases, and 5 bases had no gene match. The CDR3 loop is CASSQPGLGSYNEQFF. CDR3 coding DNA: TGTGCCAGCAGCCAGCCGGGACTAGGTTCCTACAATGAGCAGTTCTTC.

This clonotype was counted between two and nine times. This chain joins TRBV7-9 and TRBJ2-1, with 15 bases aligning to TRBD2. Germline-derived CDR1 and CDR2 are SEHNR and FQNEAQ (reference sequence). This CDR3 is built from 16 residues. The V segment lost 6 bases and the J segment 7 bases; nucleotides outside the gene matches: 7. DNA of the CDR3: TGTGCCAGCAGTTCGTATGGGACTAGCGGGAGGAATGAGCAGTTCTTC. Translated, it gives CASSSYGTSGRNEQFF.

There are many counts of this clonotype. This sequence joins TRBV12-3 or TRBV12-4 and TRBJ2-7; TRBD2 is a possible D gene (5 bases). V lost 2 bases and J lost 5, with 16 bases in between. This CDR3 is built from 15 residues. The CDR3 DNA follows: TGTGCCAGCAGTTTATCCTGGGGTGGGAGCGACGAGCAGTACTTC. It codes for CASSLSWGGSDEQYF.

In this sample, this clonotype turned up a few times. V is TRBV20-1 and J is TRBJ1-6, with D maybe TRBD1 (6 bases). Germline CDR1 and CDR2: DFQATT and SNEGSKA (reference sequence). The CDR3 loop spans 16 amino acids. The ends were cut back, 5 bases at V and 4 bases at J, with 18 bases in the middle. The CDR3 protein is CSAPGHPLFYNSPLHF. The CDR3 DNA reads TGCAGTGCTCCGGGACACCCTTTATTTTATAATTCACCCCTCCACTTT.

The genes are TRBV12-3 or TRBV12-4 and TRBJ1-6, with D tentatively TRBD1 (6 bases). This CDR3 contains 14 residues. Trimming removed 6 bases at V and 6 bases at J, with 12 bases between. The CDR3 protein is CASRRTELNSPLHF. Here the CDR3 DNA reads TGTGCCAGCAGGCGGACAGAGCTTAATTCACCCCTCCACTTT.

The chain has TRBV7-9 and TRBJ2-3, with 7 bases aligning to TRBD2. CDR1 and CDR2 (germline): SEHNR, FQNEAQ (reference sequence). The CDR3 is 17 residues long. With V trimmed by 4 bases and J by 2 bases, 12 bases remained unmatched. CDR3 residues: CASSSRVTSRSTDTQYF. The CDR3 nucleotides read TGTGCCAGCAGCTCCCGGGTGACTAGCCGTTCCACAGATACGCAGTATTTT.

This clonotype came up many times. The chain combines TRBV27 with TRBJ2-2; no clear D. The germline V gene encodes CDR1 MNHEY and CDR2 SMNVEV (reference sequence). The CDR3 contains 16 residues. The V gene lost 7 bases and the J gene lost 2 bases, with 17 bases spanning the gap. CDR3 residues: CASISVSRVNTGELFF. Here the CDR3 DNA reads TGTGCCAGCATTTCCGTCTCAAGGGTAAACACCGGGGAGCTGTTTTTT.

This chain uses TRBV2 with TRBJ2-1; D not certain. This CDR3 contains 19 residues. Trimming took off 4 bases at V and 0 bases at J, with 22 bases between the two ends. Germline values: CDR1 SNHLY, CDR2 FYNNEI. CDR3 DNA sequence: TGTGCCAGCAGTGTAACGCCCGAGCGTGGGCCCTACTCCTACAATGAGCAGTTCTTC. It encodes CASSVTPERGPYSYNEQFF.

This clonotype was observed a few times. The rearrangement joins TRBV6-4 to TRBJ1-6; D might be TRBD1 (5 bases). V lost 3 bases, J lost 9 bases, and 9 bases lay in between. The germline CDR1 and CDR2 sequences are MRHNA and SNTAGT. This CDR3 contains 13 residues. The CDR3: CASSEQAGSPLHF. CDR3 nucleotide sequence: TGTGCCAGCAGTGAACAGGCGGGTTCACCCCTCCACTTT.

This clonotype was detected a few times. This rearrangement joins TRBV24-1 to TRBJ2-3; TRBD2 agrees at 9 bases. Trimming took 3 bases from V and 2 from J; bases not matched to a gene: 2. Germline CDR1 KGHDR, CDR2 SFDVKD. This CDR3 has 15 amino acids. CDR3: CATSDPSGTTDTQYF. The CDR3 DNA sequence: TGTGCCACCAGTGATCCTAGCGGGACCACAGATACGCAGTATTTT.

This clonotype was seen more than once but under ten times. The chain joins TRBV7-9 to TRBJ1-1, with D possibly TRBD1 on 5 matching bases. Germline V gene data show CDR1 as SEHNR and CDR2 as FQNEAQ (reference sequence). This CDR3 has 15 residues. Trimming shortened V by 6 bases and J by 0 bases, and 14 bases separated the two germline ends. The CDR3, as DNA: TGTGCCAGCAGGACCACTGGGGGAATGAACACTGAAGCTTTCTTT. As protein: CASRTTGGMNTEAFF.

The chain links TRBV5-1 to TRBJ2-2; a weak D match, TRBD1 (5 bases). Germline values: CDR1 SGHRS, CDR2 YFSETQ. The ends were cut back, 1 base at V and 7 bases at J, with 11 bases in the middle. There are 14 residues in the CDR3. As DNA, the CDR3 is TGCGCCAGCAGCTTGACAGGTGTAAACGGGGAGCTGTTTTTT. Translating it yields CASSLTGVNGELFF.

The rearrangement uses TRBV15 and TRBJ2-6; 12 bases agree with TRBD1. The CDR3 spans 19 residues. The germline gives CDR1 LNHNV, CDR2 YYDKDF (reference sequence). Unmatched junction bases numbered 10, after V lost 3 bases and J lost 4 bases. The CDR3 here is CATSSLPGQGAPGANVLTF. DNA of the CDR3: TGTGCCACCAGCAGTTTACCGGGACAGGGGGCGCCAGGGGCCAACGTCCTGACTTTC.

This clonotype was recorded a few times. V gene TRBV2 combines with J gene TRBJ2-7, with D unresolved. This CDR3 is built from 12 residues. The germline CDR1 and CDR2 sequences are SNHLY and FYNNEI. V was shortened by 2 bases and J by 4 bases, with 6 bases between the two germline ends. CDR3 loop: CASSETLYEQYF. DNA of the CDR3: TGTGCCAGCAGTGAAACCCTTTACGAGCAGTACTTC.

Concerning this clonotype itself: The junction shows a germline mismatch at one end, possibly a read error. The rearrangement links TRBV5-1 to TRBJ1-1, with TRBD1 identical over 7 bases. Germline V gene data show CDR1 as SGHRS and CDR2 as YFSETQ. The CDR3 has 15 amino acids. Here the CDR3 reads CASSLLQGQGTEAIF. DNA of the CDR3: TGCGCCAGCAGCCTCCTACAGGGGCAAGGAACTGAAGCTATCTTT.

This clonotype occurred once. V gene TRBV20-1 combines with J gene TRBJ2-7; 8 bases align to TRBD2. This CDR3 spans 12 amino acids. Trimming at V came to 3 bases and at J to 5 bases, leaving 3 bases not matched to a gene. Germline CDR1 DFQATT, CDR2 SNEGSKA (reference sequence). The CDR3: CSASGRGDEQYV. The CDR3 region has the DNA TGCAGTGCTAGCGGGAGGGGCGACGAGCAGTACGTC.

The chain joins TRBV29-1 to TRBJ1-1; 7 nucleotides agree with TRBD1. CDR1 SQVTM and CDR2 ANQGSEA come from the germline V gene. The CDR3 is 14 amino acids. After removal of 1 base from V and 5 bases from J, the junction contained 7 bases not matched to a gene. CDR3 region: CSVEVGRGWTEAFF. In nucleotides, the CDR3 is TGCAGCGTTGAAGTTGGCAGGGGGTGGACTGAAGCTTTCTTT.

The V call is TRBV29-1, the J call TRBJ1-1; D unclear. Germline CDR1 SQVTM, CDR2 ANQGSEA. V was pared by 7 bases and J by 0 bases, with 9 bases between. This CDR3 region has 12 residues. The CDR3 here is CSALTVNTEAFF. CDR3 nucleotides: TGCAGCGCCTTGACGGTGAACACTGAAGCTTTCTTT.

The rearrangement joins TRBV5-1 to TRBJ2-1; D uncertain. The CDR3 spans 11 residues. Trimming left V 4 bases short and J 12 bases short, with 11 bases between. The germline CDR1 and CDR2 sequences are SGHRS and YFSETQ. CDR3 in DNA: TGCGCCAGCAGCCCCGGTCCCGGGCAGTTCTTC. It yields the protein CASSPGPGQFF.

The CDR3 protein is CASSQTGSGNQPQHF. The CDR3 DNA reads TGTGCCAGTAGCCAGACAGGGTCAGGCAATCAGCCCCAGCATTTT. The chain links TRBV19 to TRBJ1-5; the match to TRBD1 covers 7 bases. The CDR3 is 15 amino acids. V lost 6 bases to trimming and J lost 2 bases; unmatched junction nucleotides: 7. The germline V gene has CDR1 LNHDA and CDR2 SQIVND (reference sequence).

V gene TRBV11-3 combines with J gene TRBJ2-2; D call uncertain. CDR1 is SGHNT and CDR2 is YENEEA in the germline V gene. The length of the CDR3 is 17 residues. The V and J ends lost 1 base and 2 bases respectively, with 14 bases between them. The CDR3, as DNA: TGTGCCAGCAGCTTAGTATTGAGACTTTCTAACACCGGGGAGCTGTTTTTT. The encoded protein is CASSLVLRLSNTGELFF. The full variable domain, completed using reference TRBV11-3 and TRBJ2-2, is EAGVVQSPRYKIIEKKQPVAFWCNPISGHNTLYWYLQNLGQGPELLIRYENEEAVDDSQLPKDRFSAERLKGVDSTLKIQPAELGDSAVYLCASSLVLRLSNTGELFFGEGSRLTVL.

The V call is TRBV25-1, the J call TRBJ2-7; D gene ambiguous. Germline CDR1 and CDR2: MGHDK and SYGVNS. Trimming left V 0 bases short and J 5 bases short, with 14 bases between. The CDR3 sequence is 15 residues long. This chain's CDR3 is CASSEYKDADDEQYF. CDR3 DNA sequence: TGTGCCAGCAGTGAATATAAAGACGCAGACGACGAGCAGTACTTC.

The chain employs TRBV6-1 and TRBJ2-3; 7 bases are shared with TRBD2. Germline trimming cut 2 bases from V and 1 base from J; bases unmatched to any gene: 9. The CDR3 sequence is 17 residues long. Germline lookup yields CDR1 MNHNS and CDR2 SASEGT. CDR3 in amino acids: CASSEQLGGKGTDTQYF. For the CDR3, the DNA is TGTGCCAGCAGTGAACAATTGGGAGGGAAGGGCACAGATACGCAGTATTTT.

The J gene is TRBJ1-5, the V gene TRBV7-9; no clear D gene. The ends were cut back, 0 bases at V and 0 bases at J, with 9 bases in the middle. Germline CDR1 SEHNR, CDR2 FQNEAQ (reference sequence). The length of the CDR3 is 16 residues. CDR3 sequence reads: CASSLALEHSNQPQHF. In DNA, the CDR3 is TGTGCCAGCAGCTTAGCGCTGGAACATAGCAATCAGCCCCAGCATTTT.

The chain joins TRBV28 to TRBJ1-1, with unresolved D. Germline V CDR1 and CDR2: MDHEN, SYDVKM. This CDR3 contains 13 residues. V lost 5 bases and J lost 1, with 8 bases in between. The CDR3 spells CASSEHGNTEAFF. DNA of the CDR3: TGTGCCAGCAGTGAACATGGGAACACTGAAGCTTTCTTT.